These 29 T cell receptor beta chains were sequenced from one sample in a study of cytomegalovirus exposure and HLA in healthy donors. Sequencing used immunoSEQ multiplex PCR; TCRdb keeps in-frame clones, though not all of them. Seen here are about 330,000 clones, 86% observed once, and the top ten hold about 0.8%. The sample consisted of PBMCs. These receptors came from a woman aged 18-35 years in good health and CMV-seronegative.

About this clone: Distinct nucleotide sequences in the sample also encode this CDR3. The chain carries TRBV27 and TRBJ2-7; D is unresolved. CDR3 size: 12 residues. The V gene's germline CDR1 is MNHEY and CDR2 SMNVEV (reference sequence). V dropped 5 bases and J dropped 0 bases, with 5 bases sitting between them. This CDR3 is CASSPSSYEQYF. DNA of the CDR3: TGTGCCAGCAGTCCTAGCTCCTACGAGCAGTACTTC.

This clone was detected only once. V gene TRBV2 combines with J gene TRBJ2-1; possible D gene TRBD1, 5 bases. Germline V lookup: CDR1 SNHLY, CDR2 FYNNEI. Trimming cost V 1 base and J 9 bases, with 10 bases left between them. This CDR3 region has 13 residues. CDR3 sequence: CASSEGWGGEQFF. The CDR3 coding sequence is TGTGCCAGCAGTGAAGGGTGGGGCGGTGAGCAGTTCTTC.

DNA of the CDR3: TGTGCCAGCAGCCAACCGGGACAGGGGGCAACTGAAGCTTTCTTT. The encoded protein is CASSQPGQGATEAFF. The chain links TRBV7-3 to TRBJ1-1, with 12 bases that match TRBD1. The CDR3 is made up of 15 amino acids. The V gene end was trimmed by 5 bases and the J gene end by 5 bases; junction bases not matched to a gene: 6. The V gene's germline CDR1 is SGHTA and CDR2 FQGTGA.

The CDR3 DNA follows: TGTGCCAGCAGCTTGGAGGGAGGCGGCAATCAGCCCCAGCATTTT. This gives the protein CASSLEGGGNQPQHF. The chain combines TRBV7-8 with TRBJ1-5; D unclear. Germline CDR1 reads SGHVS; CDR2 reads FQNEAQ. V lost 3 bases to trimming and J lost 2 bases, with 11 bases between them. The CDR3 runs to 15 residues.

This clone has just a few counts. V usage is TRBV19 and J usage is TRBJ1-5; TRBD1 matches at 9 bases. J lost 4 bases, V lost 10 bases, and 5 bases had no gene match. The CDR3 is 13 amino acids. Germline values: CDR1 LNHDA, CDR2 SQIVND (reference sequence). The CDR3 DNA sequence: TGTGCCACTACCGACAGGGGGAATCAGCCCCAGCATTTT. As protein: CATTDRGNQPQHF.

CDR3: CASSYLAAQTDDEQFF. Written as DNA, the CDR3 is TGTGCCAGCAGCTACCTAGCGGCCCAAACGGACGATGAGCAGTTCTTC. The rearrangement uses TRBV7-3 and TRBJ2-1; 7 bases are shared with TRBD2. The CDR3 runs to 16 residues. The V gene end was trimmed by 4 bases and the J gene end by 8 bases; junction bases not matched to a gene: 14. Germline values: CDR1 SGHTA, CDR2 FQGTGA.

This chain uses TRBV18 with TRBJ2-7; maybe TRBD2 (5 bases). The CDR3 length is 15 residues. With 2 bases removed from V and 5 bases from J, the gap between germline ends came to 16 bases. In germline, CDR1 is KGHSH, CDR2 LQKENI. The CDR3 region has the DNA TGTGCCAGCTCACCATCGGGGTTACAAGTTGACGAGCAGTACTTC. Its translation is CASSPSGLQVDEQYF.

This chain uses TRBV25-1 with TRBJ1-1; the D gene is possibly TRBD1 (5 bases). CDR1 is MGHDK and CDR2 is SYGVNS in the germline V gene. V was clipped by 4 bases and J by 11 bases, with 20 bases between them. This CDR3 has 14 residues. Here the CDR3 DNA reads TGTGCCAGCAGTGCCTACGACAGTTGGCCCGGGGCTTTCTTT. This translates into CASSAYDSWPGAFF.

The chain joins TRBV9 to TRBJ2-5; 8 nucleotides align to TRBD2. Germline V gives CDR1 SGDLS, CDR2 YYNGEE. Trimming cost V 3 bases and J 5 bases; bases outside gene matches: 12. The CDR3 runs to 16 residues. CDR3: CASSATTGGPGETQYF. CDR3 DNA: TGTGCCAGCAGCGCCACAACGGGAGGGCCGGGGGAGACCCAGTACTTC.

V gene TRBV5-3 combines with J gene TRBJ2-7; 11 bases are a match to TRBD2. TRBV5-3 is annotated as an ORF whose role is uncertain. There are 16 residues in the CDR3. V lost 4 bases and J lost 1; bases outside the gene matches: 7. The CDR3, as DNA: TGTGCCAGAAGCCCGCCAAGGACTAGCGGGTCCTACGAGCAGTACTTC. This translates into CARSPPRTSGSYEQYF.

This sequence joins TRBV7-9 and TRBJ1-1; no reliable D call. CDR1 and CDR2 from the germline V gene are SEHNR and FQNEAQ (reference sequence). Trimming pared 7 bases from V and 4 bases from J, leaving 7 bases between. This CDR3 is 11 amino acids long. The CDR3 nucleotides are TGTGCCAGCAAGGAGGTCACTGAAGCTTTCTTT. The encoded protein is CASKEVTEAFF.

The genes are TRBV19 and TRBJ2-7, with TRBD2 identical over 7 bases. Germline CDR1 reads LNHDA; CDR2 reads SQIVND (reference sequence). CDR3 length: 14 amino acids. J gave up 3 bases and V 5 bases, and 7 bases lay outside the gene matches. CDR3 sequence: CASSDGGSRYEQYF. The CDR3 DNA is TGTGCCAGTAGTGACGGCGGGAGTCGCTACGAGCAGTACTTC. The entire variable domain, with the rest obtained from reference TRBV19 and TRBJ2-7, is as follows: DGGITQSPKYLFRKEGQNVTLSCEQNLNHDAMYWYRQDPGQGLRLIYYSQIVNDFQKGDIAEGYSVSREKKESFPLTVTSAQKNPTAFYLCASSDGGSRYEQYFGPGTRLTVT.

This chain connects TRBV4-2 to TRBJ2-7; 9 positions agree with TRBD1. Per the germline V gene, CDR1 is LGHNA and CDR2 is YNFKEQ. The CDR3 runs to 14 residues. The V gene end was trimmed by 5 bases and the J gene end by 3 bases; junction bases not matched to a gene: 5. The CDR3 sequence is CASSSGQGFYEQYF. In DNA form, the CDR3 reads TGTGCCAGCAGCTCAGGACAGGGGTTCTACGAGCAGTACTTC.

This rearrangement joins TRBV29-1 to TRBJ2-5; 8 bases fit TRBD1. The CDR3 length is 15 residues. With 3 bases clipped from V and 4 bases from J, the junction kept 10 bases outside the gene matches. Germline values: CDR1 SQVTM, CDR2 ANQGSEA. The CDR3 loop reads CSVDPGTGRGETQYF. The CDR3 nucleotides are TGCAGCGTTGACCCCGGGACAGGTCGTGGAGAGACCCAGTACTTC.

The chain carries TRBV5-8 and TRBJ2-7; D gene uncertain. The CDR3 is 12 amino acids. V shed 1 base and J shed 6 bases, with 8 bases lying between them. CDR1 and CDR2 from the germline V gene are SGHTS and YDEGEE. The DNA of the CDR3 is TGTGCCAGCAGCTTGTCGCTAGTCGAGCAGTACTTC. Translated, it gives CASSLSLVEQYF.

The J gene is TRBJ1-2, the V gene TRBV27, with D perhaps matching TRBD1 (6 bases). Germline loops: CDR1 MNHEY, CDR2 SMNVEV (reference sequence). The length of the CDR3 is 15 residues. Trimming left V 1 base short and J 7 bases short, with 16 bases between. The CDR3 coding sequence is TGTGCCAGCAGTTTATTCCTAGGGGGAACGTCTGGCTACACCTTC. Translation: CASSLFLGGTSGYTF.

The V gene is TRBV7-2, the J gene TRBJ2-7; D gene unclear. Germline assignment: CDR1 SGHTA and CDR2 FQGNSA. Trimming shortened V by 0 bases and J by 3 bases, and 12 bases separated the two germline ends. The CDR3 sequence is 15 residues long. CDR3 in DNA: TGTGCCAGCAGCTTAGCTCTATTGTATGACTACGAGCAGTACTTC. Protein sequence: CASSLALLYDYEQYF. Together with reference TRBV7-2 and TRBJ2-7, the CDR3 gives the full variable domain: GAGVSQSPSNKVTEKGKDVELRCDPISGHTALYWYRQSLGQGLEFLIYFQGNSAPDKSGLPSDRFSAERTGGSVSTLTIQRTQQEDSAVYLCASSLALLYDYEQYFGPGTRLTVT.

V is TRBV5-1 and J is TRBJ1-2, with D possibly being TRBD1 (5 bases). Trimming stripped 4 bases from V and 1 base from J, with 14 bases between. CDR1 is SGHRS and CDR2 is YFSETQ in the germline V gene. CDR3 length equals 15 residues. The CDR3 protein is CASSPGNPDNYGYTF. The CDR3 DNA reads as TGCGCCAGCAGCCCAGGGAACCCAGATAACTATGGCTACACCTTC.

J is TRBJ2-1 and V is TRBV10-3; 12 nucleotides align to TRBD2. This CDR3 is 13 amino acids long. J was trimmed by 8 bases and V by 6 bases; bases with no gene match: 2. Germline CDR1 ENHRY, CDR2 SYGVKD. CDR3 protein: CAIRASGGDEQFF. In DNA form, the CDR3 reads TGTGCCATCAGGGCTAGCGGGGGGGATGAGCAGTTCTTC.

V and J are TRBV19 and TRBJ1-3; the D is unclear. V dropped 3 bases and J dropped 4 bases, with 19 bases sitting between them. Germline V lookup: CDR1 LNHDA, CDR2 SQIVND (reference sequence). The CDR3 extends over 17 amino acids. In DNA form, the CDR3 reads TGTGCCAGTAGTATGGGTGACATCGGAGGCTCAGGAAACACCATATATTTT. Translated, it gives CASSMGDIGGSGNTIYF.

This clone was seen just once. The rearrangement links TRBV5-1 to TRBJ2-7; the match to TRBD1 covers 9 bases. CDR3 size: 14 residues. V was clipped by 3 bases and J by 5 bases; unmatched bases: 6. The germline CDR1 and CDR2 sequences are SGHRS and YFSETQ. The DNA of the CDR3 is TGCGCCAGCAGCTCCGGGACAGGGAGAGACGAGCAGTACTTC. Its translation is CASSSGTGRDEQYF.

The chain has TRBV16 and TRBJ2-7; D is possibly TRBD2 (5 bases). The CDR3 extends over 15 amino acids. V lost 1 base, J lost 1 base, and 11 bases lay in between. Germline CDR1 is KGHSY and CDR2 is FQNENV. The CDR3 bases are TGTGCCAGCAGCCAATTACGGACTGGTTCCTACGAGCAGTACTTC. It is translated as CASSQLRTGSYEQYF.

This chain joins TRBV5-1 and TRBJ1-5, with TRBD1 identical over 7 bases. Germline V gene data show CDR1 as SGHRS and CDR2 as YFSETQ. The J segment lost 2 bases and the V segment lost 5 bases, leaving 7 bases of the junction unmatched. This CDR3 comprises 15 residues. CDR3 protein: CASSLTGEGNQPQHF. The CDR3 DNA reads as TGCGCCAGCAGTTTAACAGGGGAAGGCAATCAGCCCCAGCATTTT.

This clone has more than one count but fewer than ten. The CDR3 protein is CAWSAGDGYTF. In nucleotides, the CDR3 is TGTGCCTGGAGTGCGGGGGATGGCTACACCTTC. V and J are TRBV30 and TRBJ1-2; the D gene is possibly TRBD1 (5 bases). V lost 1 base, J lost 6 bases, and 6 bases lay in between. CDR3 length: 11 amino acids. In germline, CDR1 is GTSNPN, CDR2 SVGIG (reference sequence).

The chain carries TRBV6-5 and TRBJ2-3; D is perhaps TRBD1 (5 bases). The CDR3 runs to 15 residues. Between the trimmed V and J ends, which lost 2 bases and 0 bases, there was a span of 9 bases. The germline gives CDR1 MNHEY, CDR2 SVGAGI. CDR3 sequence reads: CASSYKGRSTDTQYF. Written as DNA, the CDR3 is TGTGCCAGCAGTTACAAGGGGCGGAGCACAGATACGCAGTATTTT.

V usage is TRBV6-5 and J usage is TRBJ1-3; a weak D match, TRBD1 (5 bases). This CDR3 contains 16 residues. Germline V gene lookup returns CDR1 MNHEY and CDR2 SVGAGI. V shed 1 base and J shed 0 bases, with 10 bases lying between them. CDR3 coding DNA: TGTGCCAGCAGTTACTGGGCTGGGGCCTCTGGAAACACCATATATTTT. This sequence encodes CASSYWAGASGNTIYF.

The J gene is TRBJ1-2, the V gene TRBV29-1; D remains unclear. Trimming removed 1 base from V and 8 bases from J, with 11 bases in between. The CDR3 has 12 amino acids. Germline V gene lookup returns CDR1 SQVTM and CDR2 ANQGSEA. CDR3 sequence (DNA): TGCAGCGTTGAAGGGCAGAGGAACGGCTACACCTTC. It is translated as CSVEGQRNGYTF.

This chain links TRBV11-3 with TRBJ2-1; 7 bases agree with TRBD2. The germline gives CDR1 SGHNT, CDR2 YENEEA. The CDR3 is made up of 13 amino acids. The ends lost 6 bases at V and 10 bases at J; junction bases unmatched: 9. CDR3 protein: CASSQAGRSEQFF. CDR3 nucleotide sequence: TGTGCCAGCAGTCAAGCGGGGCGCAGCGAGCAGTTCTTC.

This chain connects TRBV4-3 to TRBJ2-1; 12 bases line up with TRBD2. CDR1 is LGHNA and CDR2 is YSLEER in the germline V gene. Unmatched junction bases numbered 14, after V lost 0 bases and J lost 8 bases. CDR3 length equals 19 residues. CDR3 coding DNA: TGCGCCAGCAGCCAAGAATTCCTTGTGACTAGCGGGAGCGGTTATGAGCAGTTCTTC. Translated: CASSQEFLVTSGSGYEQFF.